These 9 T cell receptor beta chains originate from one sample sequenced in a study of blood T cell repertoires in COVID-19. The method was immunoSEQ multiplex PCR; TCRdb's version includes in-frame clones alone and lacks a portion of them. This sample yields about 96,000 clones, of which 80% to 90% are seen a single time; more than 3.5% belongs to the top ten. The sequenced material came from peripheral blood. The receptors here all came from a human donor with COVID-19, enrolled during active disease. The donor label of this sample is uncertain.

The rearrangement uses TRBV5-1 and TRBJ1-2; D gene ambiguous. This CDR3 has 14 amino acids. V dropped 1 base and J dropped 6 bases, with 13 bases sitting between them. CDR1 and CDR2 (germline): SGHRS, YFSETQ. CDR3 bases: TGCGCCAGCAGCTTGATTCCAGGTTCCGATGGCTACACCTTC. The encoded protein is CASSLIPGSDGYTF.

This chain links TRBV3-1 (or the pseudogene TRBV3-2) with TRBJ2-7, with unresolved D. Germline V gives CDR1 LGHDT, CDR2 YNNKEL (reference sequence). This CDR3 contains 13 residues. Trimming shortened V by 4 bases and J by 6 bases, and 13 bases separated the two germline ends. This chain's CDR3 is CASSPTLAGEQYF. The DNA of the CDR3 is TGTGCCAGCAGCCCCACATTAGCCGGCGAGCAGTACTTC.

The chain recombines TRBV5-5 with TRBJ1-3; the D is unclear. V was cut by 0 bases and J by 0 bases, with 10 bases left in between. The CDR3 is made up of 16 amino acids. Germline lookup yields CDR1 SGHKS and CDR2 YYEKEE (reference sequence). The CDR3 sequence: CASSLGRTLSGNTIYF. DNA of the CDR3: TGTGCCAGCAGCTTGGGACGGACTCTCTCTGGAAACACCATATATTTT. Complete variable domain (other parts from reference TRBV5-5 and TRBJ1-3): DAGVTQSPTHLIKTRGQQVTLRCSPISGHKSVSWYQQVLGQGPQFIFQYYEKEERGRGNFPDRFSARQFPNYSSELNVNALLLGDSALYLCASSLGRTLSGNTIYFGEGSWLTVV.

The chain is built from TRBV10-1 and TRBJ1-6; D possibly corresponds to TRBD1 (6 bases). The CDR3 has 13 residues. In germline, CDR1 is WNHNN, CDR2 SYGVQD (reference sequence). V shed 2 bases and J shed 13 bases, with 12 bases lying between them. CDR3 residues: CASSETPDRPLHF. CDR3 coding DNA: TGCGCCAGCAGTGAGACCCCCGACAGGCCCCTCCACTTT.

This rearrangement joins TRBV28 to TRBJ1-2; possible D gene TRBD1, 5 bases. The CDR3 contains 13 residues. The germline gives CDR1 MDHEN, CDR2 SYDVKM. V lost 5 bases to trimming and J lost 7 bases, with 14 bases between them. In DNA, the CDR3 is TGTGCCAGCAGTAGTGGCGGGGCGCTTGGCTACACCTTC. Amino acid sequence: CASSSGGALGYTF.

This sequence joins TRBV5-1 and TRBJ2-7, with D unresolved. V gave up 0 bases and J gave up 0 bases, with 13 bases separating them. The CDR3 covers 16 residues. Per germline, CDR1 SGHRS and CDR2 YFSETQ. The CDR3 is CASSLGGAAFSYEQYF. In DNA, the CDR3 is TGCGCCAGCAGCTTGGGCGGAGCAGCCTTCTCCTACGAGCAGTACTTC. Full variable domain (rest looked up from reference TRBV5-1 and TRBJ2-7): KAGVTQTPRYLIKTRGQQVTLSCSPISGHRSVSWYQQTPGQGLQFLFEYFSETQRNKGNFPGRFSGRQFSNSRSEMNVSTLELGDSALYLCASSLGGAAFSYEQYFGPGTRLTVT.

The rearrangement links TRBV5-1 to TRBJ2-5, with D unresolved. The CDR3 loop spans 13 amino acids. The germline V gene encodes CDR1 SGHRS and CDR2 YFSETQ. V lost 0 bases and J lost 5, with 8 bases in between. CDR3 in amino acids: CASSLAARETQYF. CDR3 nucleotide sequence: TGCGCCAGCAGCTTGGCCGCGCGGGAGACCCAGTACTTC.

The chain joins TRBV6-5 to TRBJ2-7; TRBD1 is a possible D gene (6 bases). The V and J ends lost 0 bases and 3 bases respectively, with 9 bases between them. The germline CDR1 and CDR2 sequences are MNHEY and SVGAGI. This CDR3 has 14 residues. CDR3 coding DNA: TGTGCCAGCAGTTACTCAAACAGGGACTACGAGCAGTACTTC. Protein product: CASSYSNRDYEQYF.

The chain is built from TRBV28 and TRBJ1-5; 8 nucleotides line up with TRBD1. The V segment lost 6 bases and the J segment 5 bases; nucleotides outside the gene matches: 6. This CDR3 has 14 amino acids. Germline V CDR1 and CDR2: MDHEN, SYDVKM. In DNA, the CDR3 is TGTGCCAGCAGAAGTGGACAGGGTGATCAGCCCCAGCATTTT. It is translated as CASRSGQGDQPQHF. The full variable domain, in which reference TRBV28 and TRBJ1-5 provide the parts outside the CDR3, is DVKVTQSSRYLVKRTGEKVFLECVQDMDHENMFWYRQDPGLGLRLIYFSYDVKMKEKGDIPEGYSVSREKKERFSLILESASTNQTSMYLCASRSGQGDQPQHFGDGTRLSIL.